The present T cell receptor beta chain was sequenced within a study of shared clonotypes between healthy human individuals. V shed 6 bases and J 5 bases; nucleotides not matched to a gene: 0. There are 14 residues in the CDR3. CDR1 is SNHLY, CDR2 FYNNEI, per germline. The assay ran at deep level. The sorted-subset replicate PCRs were given 150 to 200 ng DNA, which is around 29,000 T cell genomes. The table came from immunoSEQ multiplex PCR; TCRdb's copy has only in-frame clones and leaves some out. The table shows roughly 640,000 clones, with approximately 97% occurring only once. The chain is built from TRBV2 and TRBJ2-3; 15 bases align to TRBD2. The TCR sequence derives from a woman aged 25-40 years in good health. The specimen was naive CD4+ T cells sorted from blood. Subset given: CD45RA+ positively selected. The CDR3 DNA follows: TGTGCCAGCAGGGGACTAGCGGGAGGAGATACGCAGTATTTT. This gives the protein CASRGLAGGDTQYF.